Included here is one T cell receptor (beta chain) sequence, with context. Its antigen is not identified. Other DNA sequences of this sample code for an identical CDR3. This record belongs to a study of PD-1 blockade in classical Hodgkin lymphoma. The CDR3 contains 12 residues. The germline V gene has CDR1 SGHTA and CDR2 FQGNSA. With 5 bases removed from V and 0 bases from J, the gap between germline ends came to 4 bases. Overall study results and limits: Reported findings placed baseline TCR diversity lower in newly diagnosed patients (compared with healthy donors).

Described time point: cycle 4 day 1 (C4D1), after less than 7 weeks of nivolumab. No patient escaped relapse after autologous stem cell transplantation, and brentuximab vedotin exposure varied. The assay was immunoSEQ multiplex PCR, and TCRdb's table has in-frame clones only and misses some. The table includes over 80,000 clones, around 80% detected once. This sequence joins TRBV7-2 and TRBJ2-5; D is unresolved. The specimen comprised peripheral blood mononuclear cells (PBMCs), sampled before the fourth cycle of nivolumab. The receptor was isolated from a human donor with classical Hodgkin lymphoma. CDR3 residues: CASSLYQETQYF. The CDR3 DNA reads TGTGCCAGCAGCCTCTACCAAGAGACCCAGTACTTC.